Following are 21 T cell receptor beta chains from one sample sequenced in a study of T cells in Graves' hyperthyroidism and ophthalmopathy. Amplified TCR beta CDR3 regions derived from RNA transcripts. TCR CDR3 regions were first amplified by RT-PCR with HTBI primers. TCRdb re-called the multiplex PCR reads with MiXCR, one entry per CDR3 protein. The sample holds roughly 160,000 distinct CDR3 sequences, approximately 9% seen once. The sample comprised blood. The receptors derive from a woman under 30 with Graves' hyperthyroidism that later progressed to Graves' ophthalmopathy.

This clonotype has a count of ten or more. V gene TRBV4-1 combines with J gene TRBJ1-2; D unresolved. The CDR3 extends over 14 amino acids. CDR1 and CDR2 from the germline V gene are MGHRA and YSYEKL. V lost 7 bases and J lost 2, with 14 bases in between. The CDR3 region is CASKTRRENYGYTF. CDR3 sequence (DNA): TGCGCCAGCAAGACACGGCGGGAAAACTATGGCTACACCTTC.

This clonotype showed up many times. The rearrangement joins TRBV12-3 or TRBV12-4 to TRBJ2-4; TRBD2 is a possible D gene (5 bases). The germline V and J ends were trimmed by 1 base and 0 bases, with 13 bases remaining between them. The CDR3 consists of 17 residues. In DNA form, the CDR3 reads TGTGCCAGCAGTTTAGGGCGACTACTATTAGCCAAAAACATTCAGTACTTC. Protein: CASSLGRLLLAKNIQYF.

Many counts were recorded for this clonotype. The chain joins TRBV27 to TRBJ1-5; D call uncertain. CDR1 is MNHEY and CDR2 is SMNVEV in the germline V gene (reference sequence). This CDR3 has 15 amino acids. The ends were cut back, 5 bases at V and 4 bases at J, with 15 bases in the middle. Here the CDR3 DNA reads TGTGCCAGCAGTACAATTCAAGAAAGGAATCAGCCCCAGCATTTT. As protein: CASSTIQERNQPQHF.

This clonotype has a count of ten or more. This sequence joins TRBV6-1 and TRBJ1-4, with a tentative D call TRBD1 (5 bases). The CDR3 contains 14 residues. The germline V and J ends were trimmed by 5 bases and 3 bases, with 10 bases remaining between them. The germline V gene has CDR1 MNHNS and CDR2 SASEGT. The CDR3 sequence is CASSFRDPNEKLFF. In DNA, the CDR3 is TGTGCCAGCAGTTTCAGGGACCCTAATGAAAAACTGTTTTTT.

This clonotype was detected ten times or more. The chain joins TRBV5-6 to TRBJ2-2; TRBD2 matches 9 bases. Germline V lookup: CDR1 SGHDT, CDR2 YYEEEE. With 7 bases clipped from V and 6 bases from J, the junction kept 7 bases outside the gene matches. This CDR3 is built from 14 residues. In nucleotides, the CDR3 is TGTGCCAGCGATAGCGGGAGAGCGGCCGGGGAGCTGTTTTTT. Protein product: CASDSGRAAGELFF. Using reference TRBV5-6 and TRBJ2-2 for the parts outside the CDR3, the full variable domain is DAGVTQSPTHLIKTRGQQVTLRCSPKSGHDTVSWYQQALGQGPQFIFQYYEEEERQRGNFPDRFSGHQFPNYSSELNVNALLLGDSALYLCASDSGRAAGELFFGEGSRLTVL.

This clonotype was seen more than once but under ten times. This chain joins TRBV3-1 and TRBJ1-2; 8 nucleotides agree with TRBD1. The CDR3 extends over 14 amino acids. Germline CDR1 LGHDT, CDR2 YNNKEL (reference sequence). J lost 13 bases, V lost 4 bases, and 14 bases had no gene match. CDR3: CASSLLSGQAPTTF. The CDR3 DNA follows: TGTGCCAGCAGCCTTCTCTCGGGACAGGCTCCTACCACCTTC.

This clonotype was observed many times. The rearrangement joins TRBV24-1 to TRBJ1-2; weak D call: TRBD1 (6 bases). Trimming shortened V by 4 bases and J by 4 bases, and 18 bases separated the two germline ends. The CDR3 has 16 residues. Germline loops: CDR1 KGHDR, CDR2 SFDVKD. CDR3 loop: CATSDSGHQRGYGYTF. In nucleotides, the CDR3 is TGTGCCACCAGTGACTCGGGACACCAGAGAGGCTATGGCTACACCTTC.

This clonotype showed up many times. The chain has TRBV7-9 and TRBJ2-3; D uncertain. Per germline, CDR1 SEHNR and CDR2 FQNEAQ (reference sequence). The CDR3 is made up of 16 amino acids. V lost 2 bases and J lost 7, with 19 bases in between. DNA for the CDR3: TGTGCCAGCAGCTTATATCGCTCCTTTAGTACAAATACGCAGTATTTT. This translates into CASSLYRSFSTNTQYF.

This clonotype has ten or more counts. The V and J genes are TRBV20-1 and TRBJ2-5; tentatively, D is TRBD2 (6 bases). Trimming took off 0 bases at V and 2 bases at J, with 13 bases between the two ends. Germline lookup yields CDR1 DFQATT and CDR2 SNEGSKA (reference sequence). The CDR3 runs 15 residues. The DNA of the CDR3 is TGCAGTGCTAGAGATAGGCTAGCGCCTCAAGAGACCCAGTACTTC. The encoded protein is CSARDRLAPQETQYF.

The rearrangement joins TRBV30 to TRBJ2-5; 9 bases match TRBD1. With 3 bases clipped from V and 5 bases from J, the junction kept 7 bases outside the gene matches. Germline V gene lookup returns CDR1 GTSNPN and CDR2 SVGIG (reference sequence). The length of the CDR3 is 14 residues. Here the CDR3 DNA reads TGTGCCTGGAGACAGACAGGGGGTACGGAGACCCAGTACTTC. Amino acid sequence: CAWRQTGGTETQYF.

Many counts were recorded for this clonotype. The chain uses TRBV28 and TRBJ1-2, with 8 bases that match TRBD1. CDR3 length: 15 amino acids. Germline V gene lookup returns CDR1 MDHEN and CDR2 SYDVKM. Trimming cost V 3 bases and J 2 bases; bases outside gene matches: 5. Here the CDR3 DNA reads TGTGCCAGCAGTTTGGGGACAGGCTTAAACTATGGCTACACCTTC. This codes for CASSLGTGLNYGYTF.

The chain is built from TRBV5-8 and TRBJ1-5; 9 positions agree with TRBD1. V lost 6 bases and J lost 5; bases outside the gene matches: 9. The CDR3 sequence is 15 residues long. From germline, CDR1 is SGHTS and CDR2 YDEGEE. The CDR3 is CASTPPGQGHQPQHF. In DNA, the CDR3 is TGTGCCAGCACCCCTCCGGGACAGGGTCATCAGCCCCAGCATTTT.

There are many counts of this clonotype. The chain carries TRBV7-8 and TRBJ2-7, with D possibly matching TRBD1 (6 bases). This CDR3 contains 13 residues. Trimming pared 2 bases from V and 2 bases from J, leaving 7 bases between. Germline V gives CDR1 SGHVS, CDR2 FQNEAQ. CDR3 in amino acids: CASSLTGTYEQYF. The CDR3 bases are TGTGCCAGCAGCTTAACAGGGACCTACGAGCAGTACTTC.

The table lists this clonotype with many counts. This chain links TRBV12-3 or TRBV12-4 with TRBJ2-7; D is unresolved. The CDR3 contains 11 residues. Trimming left V 1 base short and J 10 bases short, with 8 bases between. CDR3 bases: TGTGCCAGCAGTTTAGAGGGATCTCAGTACTTC. As protein: CASSLEGSQYF.

This clonotype was recorded at least ten times. The chain is built from TRBV6-2 or TRBV6-3 and TRBJ2-1; 9 bases fit TRBD2. V was clipped by 5 bases and J by 2 bases; unmatched bases: 7. The CDR3 totals 16 residues. Germline V gene sequence: CDR1 MNHEY, CDR2 SVGEGT. CDR3 in DNA: TGTGCCAGCAGTCAGACTAGCGGCGTCACCTACAATGAGCAGTTCTTC. Amino acid sequence: CASSQTSGVTYNEQFF.

In this sample, this clonotype turned up a few times. The junction and the germline gene differ at one end; a read error may be behind it. The V gene is TRBV5-1, the J gene TRBJ2-5, with a possible D match to TRBD1 (6 bases). Per germline, CDR1 SGHRS and CDR2 YFSETQ. The CDR3 contains 15 residues. The CDR3 here is CASSPGTRTEEAQYF. CDR3 coding DNA: TGCGCCAGCAGCCCGGGGACACGGACTGAAGAGGCCCAGTACTTC.

This clonotype has more than one count but fewer than ten. The chain is built from TRBV6-6 and TRBJ2-1; tentative D call: TRBD1 (6 bases). Germline V lookup: CDR1 MNHNY, CDR2 SVGAGI (reference sequence). V was shortened by 2 bases and J by 6 bases, with 11 bases between the two germline ends. The CDR3 runs to 14 residues. CDR3 DNA sequence: TGTGCCAGCAGTTACACCTACAGGGTCAATGAGCAGTTCTTC. It translates to CASSYTYRVNEQFF.

The sample holds many counts of this clonotype. The CDR3 loop is CASSPVRGSPLHF. The DNA of the CDR3 is TGTGCCAGCAGCCCTGTACGGGGCTCACCCCTCCACTTT. V gene TRBV3-1 combines with J gene TRBJ1-6; TRBD1 is a possible D gene (5 bases). Trimming shortened V by 4 bases and J by 10 bases, and 11 bases separated the two germline ends. Germline V gene data show CDR1 as LGHDT and CDR2 as YNNKEL (reference sequence). This CDR3 spans 13 amino acids. The full variable domain, rest sourced from reference TRBV3-1 and TRBJ1-6, is DTAVSQTPKYLVTQMGNDKSIKCEQNLGHDTMYWYKQDSKKFLKIMFSYNNKELIINETVPNRFSPKSPDKAHLNLHINSLELGDSAVYFCASSPVRGSPLHFGNGTRLTVT.

The chain carries TRBV24-1 and TRBJ1-2, with 9 bases matching TRBD1. J lost 4 bases, V lost 3 bases, and 5 bases had no gene match. This CDR3 spans 15 amino acids. Per germline, CDR1 KGHDR and CDR2 SFDVKD. The CDR3 region is CATSDPGQGSYGYTF. The CDR3 bases are TGTGCCACCAGTGATCCGGGACAGGGCTCCTATGGCTACACCTTC.

The V gene is TRBV13, the J gene TRBJ1-2; TRBD1 matches at 9 bases. Losses at the gene ends were 2 bases for V and 1 base for J; bases not matched to a gene: 11. CDR1 and CDR2 from the germline V gene are PRHDT and FYEKMQ (reference sequence). The CDR3 has 18 amino acids. CDR3 sequence reads: CASSLNRDRETFNYGYTF. CDR3 in DNA: TGTGCCAGCAGCTTAAACCGGGACAGGGAAACCTTTAACTATGGCTACACCTTC.

V usage is TRBV28 and J usage is TRBJ1-1; tentative D call: TRBD1 (5 bases). Germline CDR1 reads MDHEN; CDR2 reads SYDVKM. This CDR3 contains 14 residues. V dropped 2 bases and J dropped 5 bases, with 12 bases sitting between them. The CDR3 DNA reads as TGTGCCAGCAGTTTAACTGGGGGAGTTACTGAAGCTTTCTTT. It encodes CASSLTGGVTEAFF.